The 24 T cell receptor beta chains listed next were all sequenced from one sample in a study of cytomegalovirus exposure and HLA in healthy donors. Researchers ran the PCR with 60 Vbeta and 13 Jbeta primers. Profiled with immunoSEQ multiplex PCR; TCRdb holds only in-frame clones, not every one. The profile shows around 160,000 clones, about 63% of them singletons. Sequenced: PBMCs. The receptors were gathered from a woman between 40 and 50 years old in good health and CMV-seropositive.

V usage is TRBV9 and J usage is TRBJ2-1; 11 positions match TRBD2. This CDR3 spans 15 amino acids. Per germline, CDR1 SGDLS and CDR2 YYNGEE. J gave up 8 bases and V 5 bases, and 9 bases lay outside the gene matches. The CDR3 region has the DNA TGTGCCAGCAGTCAGACTAGCGGGATCGGCGATGAGCAGTTCTTC. Its protein product is CASSQTSGIGDEQFF.

The genes are TRBV2 and TRBJ2-7, with D unresolved. CDR1 is SNHLY and CDR2 is FYNNEI in the germline V gene. This CDR3 has 12 residues. Deletions cut 4 bases from V and 4 bases from J, with 8 bases between. As DNA, the CDR3 is TGTGCCAGCAGTGGGCCCGCTTACGAGCAGTACTTC. Protein sequence: CASSGPAYEQYF.

In this sample, this clone turned up once. The J gene is TRBJ2-1, the V gene TRBV7-2; perhaps TRBD2 as D (6 bases). Deletions cut 5 bases from V and 9 bases from J, with 17 bases between. Germline CDR1 and CDR2: SGHTA and FQGNSA. The CDR3 is 14 residues long. The CDR3 nucleotides are TGTGCCAGCAGCCAAGCCGGGACTGGCCGTGAGCAGTTCTTC. Protein product: CASSQAGTGREQFF.

The V gene is TRBV5-1, the J gene TRBJ2-1; TRBD2 might be the D (6 bases). Germline assignment: CDR1 SGHRS and CDR2 YFSETQ. With 4 bases removed from V and 3 bases from J, the gap between germline ends came to 8 bases. The CDR3 is made up of 13 amino acids. The CDR3 sequence is CASSRDFYNEQFF. The DNA for the CDR3 is TGCGCCAGCAGCCGGGACTTCTACAATGAGCAGTTCTTC.

This clone has just a few counts. This chain links TRBV6-5 with TRBJ2-5; 9 positions agree with TRBD1. The closer fit of TRBJ2-7 to the DNA end suggests the J call may be wrong. This CDR3 is 13 amino acids long. Germline CDR1 reads MNHEY; CDR2 reads SVGAGI. Here the CDR3 reads CASTLGQGYEQYF. CDR3 bases: TGTGCCAGCACATTGGGACAGGGCTACGAGCAGTACTTC.

This clone was found a few times. The genes are TRBV14 and TRBJ1-1, with no clear D. Trimming stripped 0 bases from V and 3 bases from J, with 5 bases between. Germline CDR1 and CDR2: SGHDN and FVKESK. The CDR3 totals 13 residues. The CDR3 region is CASSQDQYTEAFF. CDR3 DNA: TGTGCCAGCAGCCAAGATCAGTACACTGAAGCTTTCTTT. The whole variable domain, filled in from reference TRBV14 and TRBJ1-1, reads EAGVTQFPSHSVIEKGQTVTLRCDPISGHDNLYWYRRVMGKEIKFLLHFVKESKQDESGMPNNRFLAERTGGTYSTLKVQPAELEDSGVYFCASSQDQYTEAFFGQGTRLTVV.

The chain joins TRBV7-6 to TRBJ1-2; D is uncertain. Trimming took 5 bases from V and 6 from J, leaving 13 bases between them. CDR3 length: 13 amino acids. The germline V gene has CDR1 SGHVS and CDR2 FNYEAQ. The CDR3 loop reads CASSGGRTHGYTF. The CDR3 DNA is TGTGCCAGCAGCGGAGGACGGACCCATGGCTACACCTTC. Supplemented by reference TRBV7-6 and TRBJ1-2, the full variable domain reads GAGVSQSPRYKVTKRGQDVALRCDPISGHVSLYWYRQALGQGPEFLTYFNYEAQQDKSGLPNDRFSAERPEGSISTLTIQRTEQRDSAMYRCASSGGRTHGYTFGSGTRLTVV.

This clone appeared a few times. This rearrangement joins TRBV9 to TRBJ1-1; a possible D gene is TRBD1 (6 bases). In germline, CDR1 is SGDLS, CDR2 YYNGEE. The germline V and J ends were trimmed by 2 bases and 6 bases, with 14 bases remaining between them. The CDR3 spans 14 residues. CDR3 DNA: TGTGCCAGCAGCGTTGGACAGTACGGGCCTGAAGCTTTCTTT. Amino acids: CASSVGQYGPEAFF.

CDR3 residues: CASRHRGNGNEQFF. The CDR3 region has the DNA TGTGCCAGCAGACACAGGGGGAACGGCAATGAGCAGTTCTTC. The chain has TRBV2 and TRBJ2-1, with 8 bases lining up with TRBD1. The length of the CDR3 is 14 residues. With V trimmed by 6 bases and J by 6 bases, 7 bases remained unmatched. Per the germline V gene, CDR1 is SNHLY and CDR2 is FYNNEI.

V is TRBV5-1 and J is TRBJ2-7; possible D gene TRBD2, 7 bases. Germline V CDR1 and CDR2: SGHRS, YFSETQ. V dropped 3 bases and J dropped 4 bases, with 26 bases sitting between them. This CDR3 comprises 18 residues. The CDR3 protein is CASSSEAWGGARVYEQYF. The DNA for the CDR3 is TGCGCCAGCAGCTCCGAAGCGTGGGGGGGGGCAAGGGTTTACGAGCAGTACTTC. The full variable domain, with the rest looked up from reference TRBV5-1 and TRBJ2-7, is KAGVTQTPRYLIKTRGQQVTLSCSPISGHRSVSWYQQTPGQGLQFLFEYFSETQRNKGNFPGRFSGRQFSNSRSEMNVSTLELGDSALYLCASSSEAWGGARVYEQYFGPGTRLTVT.

The chain combines TRBV11-2 with TRBJ2-3; TRBD2 matches at 8 bases. The V gene's germline CDR1 is SGHAT and CDR2 FQNNGV. The CDR3 has 16 amino acids. With V trimmed by 6 bases and J by 0 bases, 8 bases remained unmatched. The chain's CDR3 is CASRSLAGNSTDTQYF. The CDR3 DNA reads as TGTGCCAGCAGATCCTTAGCGGGGAATAGCACAGATACGCAGTATTTT.

The CDR3 DNA sequence: TGTGCCAGCAGCTCTAGCGGGGCCTCCTACGAGCAGTACTTC. Amino acid sequence: CASSSSGASYEQYF. V and J are TRBV7-9 and TRBJ2-5; 9 bases align to TRBD2. Judging by the DNA end, TRBJ2-7 fits better; the J call may be wrong. Germline lookup yields CDR1 SEHNR and CDR2 FQNEAQ (reference sequence). This CDR3 has 14 amino acids.

The chain joins TRBV28 to TRBJ1-5, with a possible D match to TRBD1 (5 bases). Germline V gene lookup returns CDR1 MDHEN and CDR2 SYDVKM. The CDR3 is 15 residues long. V was cut by 5 bases and J by 6 bases, with 17 bases left in between. CDR3 sequence (DNA): TGTGCCAGCAGTCGGGACTCTCGTTATGGTCAGCCCCAGCATTTT. This gives the protein CASSRDSRYGQPQHF. Based on the CDR3 plus reference TRBV28 and TRBJ1-5, the full variable domain is DVKVTQSSRYLVKRTGEKVFLECVQDMDHENMFWYRQDPGLGLRLIYFSYDVKMKEKGDIPEGYSVSREKKERFSLILESASTNQTSMYLCASSRDSRYGQPQHFGDGTRLSIL.

The chain carries TRBV29-1 and TRBJ1-6; D ambiguous. The V end lost 6 bases, the J end lost 4 bases, and 10 bases lay between the germline ends. Germline lookup yields CDR1 SQVTM and CDR2 ANQGSEA. This CDR3 contains 13 residues. The CDR3 reads CSVGERYNSPLHF. The CDR3 nucleotides read TGCAGCGTGGGAGAGAGGTATAATTCACCCCTCCACTTT.

The rearrangement joins TRBV6-6 to TRBJ1-2; tentative D call: TRBD1 (5 bases). Germline CDR1 MNHNY, CDR2 SVGAGI (reference sequence). The CDR3 sequence is 14 residues long. Trimming cost V 7 bases and J 8 bases, with 20 bases left between them. CDR3 in amino acids: CASIAPNQGKGYTF. CDR3 nucleotides: TGTGCCAGCATCGCGCCCAATCAGGGAAAGGGCTACACCTTC.

The J gene is TRBJ1-6, the V gene TRBV10-2; 7 nucleotides match TRBD1. CDR1 WSHSY and CDR2 SAAADI come from the germline V gene. Germline trimming cut 8 bases from V and 9 bases from J; bases unmatched to any gene: 13. The CDR3 has 15 residues. The CDR3 coding sequence is TGCGCCAGCGCGCTTCAGGGGGTGGTAGGTTCACCCCTCCACTTT. Translated, it gives CASALQGVVGSPLHF.

The chain uses TRBV28 and TRBJ2-7; 8 bases line up with TRBD1. Germline trimming cut 7 bases from V and 6 bases from J; bases unmatched to any gene: 8. Germline V lookup: CDR1 MDHEN, CDR2 SYDVKM. This CDR3 is built from 13 residues. The CDR3 DNA follows: TGTGCCAGCATAAGGGCAGGGGGCGGCGAGCAGTACTTC. This translates into CASIRAGGGEQYF.

V gene TRBV2 combines with J gene TRBJ2-1, with 8 bases that match TRBD2. CDR1 SNHLY and CDR2 FYNNEI come from the germline V gene. V gave up 2 bases and J gave up 4 bases; unmatched junction bases: 7. CDR3 size: 16 residues. The DNA for the CDR3 is TGTGCCAGCAGTGAAATAGGATTAGCGGGGTACAATGAGCAGTTCTTC. Encoded protein: CASSEIGLAGYNEQFF.

The rearrangement joins TRBV4-2 to TRBJ1-3; D possibly corresponds to TRBD1 (6 bases). The CDR3 is 16 residues long. Between the trimmed V and J ends, which lost 3 bases and 4 bases, there was a span of 16 bases. Germline V gene data show CDR1 as LGHNA and CDR2 as YNFKEQ. The CDR3, as DNA: TGTGCCAGCAGCCATGATAGGGGGTTGACGGGAAACACCATATATTTT. Protein sequence: CASSHDRGLTGNTIYF.

The chain links TRBV19 to TRBJ1-1; 10 nucleotides match TRBD1. Per germline, CDR1 LNHDA and CDR2 SQIVND (reference sequence). This CDR3 comprises 14 residues. The junction had 12 bases not matched to a gene; V was cut back by 6 bases and J by 11 bases. As DNA, the CDR3 is TGTGCCAGTAGGGAGGGACAGGGGAGGATAGGGGCTTTCTTT. This encodes CASREGQGRIGAFF.

This clone was observed a few times. V gene TRBV7-8 combines with J gene TRBJ2-1; 7 nucleotides line up with TRBD1. V lost 5 bases and J lost 3; bases outside the gene matches: 10. This CDR3 has 16 amino acids. The germline CDR1 and CDR2 sequences are SGHVS and FQNEAQ. The DNA of the CDR3 is TGTGCCAGCAGCCCCCTTACAGGGGCCAACTACAATGAGCAGTTCTTC. The encoded protein is CASSPLTGANYNEQFF.

The rearrangement uses TRBV9 and TRBJ1-4; 9 bases map to TRBD1. CDR3 length equals 16 residues. With 0 bases clipped from V and 7 bases from J, the junction kept 7 bases outside the gene matches. Germline V lookup: CDR1 SGDLS, CDR2 YYNGEE. The CDR3: CASSVGGGQGGEKLFF. In nucleotides, the CDR3 is TGTGCCAGCAGCGTAGGGGGGGGACAGGGAGGTGAAAAACTGTTTTTT.

This clone turned up a few times. The chain uses TRBV7-2 and TRBJ2-3; 7 positions agree with TRBD2. V dropped 6 bases and J dropped 3; count of bases not matched to a gene: 6. Germline CDR1 reads SGHTA; CDR2 reads FQGNSA. There are 14 residues in the CDR3. The CDR3 nucleotides are TGTGCCAGCAGGTTTCAGGGAGGGACAGATACGCAGTATTTT. This encodes CASRFQGGTDTQYF.

This clone has a handful of counts. The CDR3 here is CASGSGLANEKLFF. CDR3 bases: TGTGCCAGCGGCAGTGGCTTGGCTAATGAAAAACTGTTTTTT. The genes are TRBV27 and TRBJ1-4; no clear D gene. The CDR3 is 14 residues long. V was shortened by 8 bases and J by 3 bases, with 13 bases between the two germline ends. In germline, CDR1 is MNHEY, CDR2 SMNVEV (reference sequence).